Listed below are T cell receptor beta chains from one sample, sequenced in a study of T-cell reconstitution after alpha-beta-depleted transplantation in children. One entry per CDR3 protein, called by TCRdb with MiXCR from the PCR reads. The sample contains around 300,000 distinct CDR3 sequences, 7.5% to 9% of which appear only once. The source material was peripheral blood, sampled 360 days after TCRalphabeta/CD19-depleted stem cell transplant. The receptors were sampled from a female patient aged 2 to 10 who had a stem cell transplant for Fanconi anemia, so the T cells may come from the graft donor. Each CDR3 is given without its conserved first and last residue. The order of the fields is V gene, CDR3 protein.

TRBV6-5 ASSYRAANYGYT
TRBV12-3/TRBV12-4 ASSFTGFYEQY
TRBV27 ASSLQGDSNQPQH
TRBV7-2 ASSLPGAISGNTIY
TRBV9 ASSRGRFSTDTQY
TRBV11-2 ASSRTIRGNEQF
TRBV20-1 SAWDRGSQPQH
TRBV28 ASSLTVRGTEAF
TRBV12-3/TRBV12-4 ASSPQGTRETQY
TRBV5-1 ASSTRQGSRVADTQY
TRBV25-1 ASSESGTSGNTIY
TRBV18 ASSPTRLAAPSGANVLT
TRBV20-1 SARDNGLASNAGELF
TRBV4-3 ASSQDQDTYYGYT
TRBV6-5 ASSYRDRVEKLF
TRBV20-1 SARMLAGGLSTDTQY
TRBV20-1 SARTFGDSAGAEQF
TRBV11-2 ASSLQGFPEAF
TRBV4-1 ASSQVWASEVETQY
TRBV5-1 ASSLGGQDTGELF
TRBV15 ATSSPRVGVNEQF
TRBV12-3/TRBV12-4 ASSLRDNTEAF
TRBV6-1 ASSVLAVTYEQY
TRBV7-6 ASSLAAVRNQPQH
TRBV7-8 ASSFTGTSAETQY
TRBV5-1 ASSLGFPESTDTQY
TRBV19 ASSTFPSGTYNSPLH
TRBV11-1 ASSLGQRYEQY
TRBV28 ASNAPGQGFTDTQY
TRBV4-1 ASSQVKAGTDTQY
TRBV7-9 ASSRTGRTSEAF
TRBV20-1 SARDRTGGETQY
TRBV2 ASSVLAGGHTGELF
TRBV2 ASSEAVPTGELF
TRBV27 ASSLFGTGGYNEQF
TRBV24-1 ATSDLSDTQY
TRBV24-1 ATSDLGTAGTGELF